The 8 T cell receptor beta chains given below trace back to one sample, sequenced in a study of T-cell reconstitution after alpha-beta-depleted transplantation in children. A TCRbeta library incorporating unique molecular identifiers was prepared. TCRdb reprocessed the PCR reads with MiXCR, giving one entry per CDR3 protein. The sample carries hundreds of thousands of distinct CDR3 sequences, around 14% recorded once. Material: PBMCs, obtained before TCRalphabeta/CD19-depleted stem cell transplant. These TCRs come from a girl aged 2-9 years with congenital amegakaryocytic thrombocytopenia, due to receive a stem cell transplant.

This clonotype was observed many times. The gene calls are TRBV7-3 and TRBJ2-3, with 9 bases matching TRBD1. This CDR3 is built from 15 residues. Germline trimming cut 5 bases from V and 0 bases from J; bases unmatched to any gene: 3. CDR1 is SGHTA, CDR2 FQGTGA, per germline. The CDR3 loop is CASSNGQGSTDTQYF. The CDR3, as DNA: TGTGCCAGCAGCAACGGACAGGGGAGCACAGATACGCAGTATTTT.

This clonotype appeared a few times. The chain recombines TRBV7-9 with TRBJ2-1; 8 bases are shared with TRBD2. Germline V gene sequence: CDR1 SEHNR, CDR2 FQNEAQ (reference sequence). CDR3 length: 14 amino acids. Trimming took 7 bases from V and 5 from J; bases not matched to a gene: 7. The CDR3 region is CASTETSADNEQFF. The CDR3, as DNA: TGTGCCAGCACCGAGACTAGCGCAGACAATGAGCAGTTCTTC.

This clonotype has ten or more counts. The chain combines TRBV20-1 with TRBJ2-7; 7 positions match TRBD1. V lost 3 bases to trimming and J lost 7 bases; unmatched junction nucleotides: 3. The CDR3 has 11 residues. The germline V gene has CDR1 DFQATT and CDR2 SNEGSKA (reference sequence). CDR3 sequence reads: CSARTGREQYF. For the CDR3, the DNA is TGCAGTGCTAGGACAGGGCGGGAGCAGTACTTC.

In its sample, this clonotype was seen many times. This chain links TRBV20-1 with TRBJ2-1; no reliable D call. This CDR3 is built from 13 residues. V gave up 3 bases and J gave up 5 bases, with 11 bases separating them. Germline V gene lookup returns CDR1 DFQATT and CDR2 SNEGSKA (reference sequence). The chain's CDR3 is CSASLSIHNEQFF. The DNA for the CDR3 is TGCAGTGCTAGCCTCTCCATCCACAATGAGCAGTTCTTC.

This clonotype was seen only a few times. The V and J genes are TRBV5-1 and TRBJ1-4; tentatively, D is TRBD1 (6 bases). There are 14 residues in the CDR3. Trimming stripped 4 bases from V and 4 bases from J, with 11 bases between. Germline V lookup: CDR1 SGHRS, CDR2 YFSETQ. CDR3 region: CASSQDSFNEKLFF. The CDR3 DNA reads as TGCGCCAGCAGCCAGGACAGCTTTAATGAAAAACTGTTTTTT.

The chain has TRBV11-2 and TRBJ2-7; TRBD1 aligns across 10 bases. V was clipped by 1 base and J by 4 bases; unmatched bases: 7. The CDR3 consists of 16 residues. Per the germline V gene, CDR1 is SGHAT and CDR2 is FQNNGV. The DNA for the CDR3 is TGTGCCAGCAGCTTAGTCGGGACAGGGGTCCCATACGAGCAGTACTTC. This translates into CASSLVGTGVPYEQYF. The whole variable domain, remainder taken from reference TRBV11-2 and TRBJ2-7, is EAGVAQSPRYKIIEKRQSVAFWCNPISGHATLYWYQQILGQGPKLLIQFQNNGVVDDSQLPKDRFSAERLKGVDSTLKIQPAKLEDSAVYLCASSLVGTGVPYEQYFGPGTRLTVT.

This clonotype has a single count. The chain uses TRBV28 and TRBJ1-5; D is ambiguous. The CDR3 runs 14 residues. V lost 6 bases and J lost 5, with 14 bases in between. Germline CDR1 is MDHEN and CDR2 is SYDVKM. CDR3 residues: CASSRSSRDQPQHF. CDR3 DNA sequence: TGTGCCAGCAGCCGCTCATCTCGAGATCAGCCCCAGCATTTT.

The V and J genes are TRBV12-3 or TRBV12-4 and TRBJ2-1, with D hard to call. The V end was cut by 6 bases, the J end by 9 bases, with 12 bases between. This CDR3 has 12 residues. As DNA, the CDR3 is TGTGCCAGCAGCCAGACTTCTGGTGAGCAGTTCTTC. Translation: CASSQTSGEQFF.